This TCR beta chain was captured in a study of monozygotic twins with inflammatory bowel disease. Looked up from germline, CDR1 is SQVTM and CDR2 is ANQGSEA. The CDR3 totals 13 residues. Collection yielded roughly 2.3 ml of blood per donor. Following a re-call of the 5' RACE reads, TCRdb has one entry per CDR3 protein and lacks DNA. Here the sample table reports about 450,000 distinct CDR3 sequences. The rearrangement uses TRBV29-1 and TRBJ2-7; TCRdb selects TRBD1, and the lack of DNA leaves this call unchecked. Material: blood. The sequence was obtained from a human donor with ulcerative colitis or Crohn's disease, or a healthy co-twin of an affected twin (not recorded which). The CDR3 reads CSGSGQGAYEQYF.